This TCR beta chain was recovered during a study of CD8+ T cells in alopecia areata. At the level of the study: Tofacitinib was taken orally by treated patients, and the dose was 5 to 10 mg twice daily. Findings and limits, study-wide: Persistence of many expanded lesional clones was seen in scalp and blood during tofacitinib.

Notes on this clone: Antigen unknown.

The CDR3 sequence is 15 residues long. V lost 3 bases to trimming and J lost 7 bases; unmatched junction nucleotides: 9. Germline V lookup: CDR1 GTSNPN, CDR2 SVGIG (reference sequence). Specified treatment: oral pan-JAK inhibitor, 5-10 mg twice daily. Sampling of alopecia areata patients yielded lesional scalp punch biopsies as well as peripheral blood. RNA, once extracted, was reverse transcribed into cDNA for use as the sequencing template. Clones were sequenced by immunoSEQ multiplex PCR, and TCRdb holds only the in-frame ones, with some missing. The table includes 150,000 to 200,000 clones, roughly 60% detected once.

The specimen comprised CD4+ T cells sorted from blood, sampled at week 24, from a patient treated with tofacitinib. The source is a human donor with alopecia areata. The chain has TRBV30 and TRBJ1-5, with 10 bases aligning to TRBD1. CDR3 bases: TGTGCCTGGAGCCAAGGGACAGGGGAACGGCAGCCCCAGCATTTT. It yields the protein CAWSQGTGERQPQHF.